Listed here is a single T cell receptor beta chain. The data are from a study of T cell responses to AZD1222 COVID-19 vaccine. The V and J ends lost 0 bases and 5 bases respectively, with 13 bases between them. CDR1 is MNHEY and CDR2 is SVGAGI in the germline V gene. This CDR3 is 15 amino acids long. Repertoires were generated with immunoSEQ multiplex PCR, while TCRdb's copy carries only in-frame clones and drops some. Counted here are over 150,000 clones, about nine tenths occurring once; the ten biggest clones make up approximately 3%. The rearrangement uses TRBV6-5 and TRBJ1-2; D perhaps matches TRBD1 (6 bases). The source material was peripheral blood, sampled on day 0 of AZD1222 vaccination. This receptor was identified in an adult in good health. The CDR3 protein is CASSYSIGQGYGYTF. For the CDR3, the DNA is TGTGCCAGCAGTTACTCGATAGGGCAGGGGTATGGCTACACCTTC.